The clone carrying this T cell receptor beta chain is a singleton in its sample. Its matching antigen is unknown. The sample belongs to a study of cytomegalovirus exposure and HLA in healthy donors. Whole-study findings and limits: Reports indicated that the classifier achieved high specificity and sensitivity in diagnosing cytomegalovirus status.

The CDR3 sequence is 15 residues long. Germline V gene data show CDR1 as SGHAT and CDR2 as FQNNGV. J was trimmed by 5 bases and V by 3 bases; bases with no gene match: 4. PCR was performed using 60 Vbeta and 13 Jbeta primers. Source study methods: In a later analysis, tens of millions of unique TCR beta chains included roughly 11 million shared by two or more donors. Assay used: immunoSEQ multiplex PCR; TCRdb lists only in-frame clones, some missing. V and J calls and clone size are as listed in that table; D and trimming were resolved from the DNA. Found here are about 190,000 clones, about four fifths of them singletons; the top ten hold about 1.7%.

The source material was PBMCs. The TCR comes from a woman between 18 and 30 years old in good health and CMV-seronegative. The chain links TRBV11-2 to TRBJ2-1; 10 bases are a match to TRBD2. CDR3 protein: CASSFGSGRDNEQFF. The CDR3 DNA reads as TGTGCCAGCAGCTTCGGGAGCGGGAGGGACAATGAGCAGTTCTTC.